The T cell receptor beta chain described here comes from a study of blood T cell repertoires in COVID-19. Study-level background: The samples span acute and convalescent COVID-19 from the United States, Italy and Spain. PBMCs, B-cell-depleted T cells, or T cells provided the cDNA or gDNA that made up the material.

This clone was recorded only once. In the authors' methods: Amplification with reference gene primers provided the estimates of nucleated cell counts. The data were produced by immunoSEQ multiplex PCR, yet TCRdb's version contains in-frame clones alone and is incomplete. The D gene and trimming were derived from the DNA, and the V and J assignments and clone size from that table. The sample has hundreds of thousands of clones, 75% to 90% seen once. V was trimmed by 4 bases and J by 5 bases, leaving 15 bases between them. This CDR3 is 14 amino acids long. The germline CDR1 and CDR2 sequences are SGHRS and YFSETQ.

The sequence derives from a man aged 18 to 29 with active or convalescent COVID-19. The sequencing input was peripheral blood. The chain carries TRBV5-1 and TRBJ2-5, with D tentatively TRBD2 (5 bases). This CDR3 reads CASSTGSLGETQYF. As DNA, the CDR3 is TGCGCCAGCAGCACGGGGTCCCTGGGGGAGACCCAGTACTTC.